The 10 T cell receptor beta chains in this list originate from one sample, sequenced in a study of cytomegalovirus exposure and HLA in healthy donors. A multiplex PCR was run with 60 Vbeta primers and 13 Jbeta primers. The data were produced by immunoSEQ multiplex PCR, yet TCRdb's version contains in-frame clones alone and is incomplete. Of under 110,000 clones in the sample, about 76% are singletons; the top ten hold around 6.4%. Sequencing used PBMCs. These receptors all stem from a woman between 45 and 60 years old in good health and CMV-seropositive.

This clone appeared once. The chain couples TRBV14 to TRBJ1-2; maybe TRBD1 (6 bases). The CDR3 length is 13 residues. V was cut by 4 bases and J by 4 bases, with 10 bases left in between. Germline CDR1 and CDR2: SGHDN and FVKESK. The CDR3 sequence is CASSRDTVYGYTF. The CDR3 DNA reads as TGTGCCAGCAGCCGGGACACCGTCTATGGCTACACCTTC.

The CDR3 region has the DNA TGTGCCATCAGTGAGTCCTTCCTGGGGGCGTCCCAGAACACTGAAGCTTTCTTT. Translated, it gives CAISESFLGASQNTEAFF. The rearrangement joins TRBV10-3 to TRBJ1-1; TRBD1 is a possible D gene (6 bases). This CDR3 has 18 residues. V lost 0 bases, J lost 1 base, and 18 bases lay in between. Looked up from germline, CDR1 is ENHRY and CDR2 is SYGVKD.

The chain carries TRBV4-2 and TRBJ1-6; 9 bases match TRBD1. V shed 4 bases and J 3 bases; nucleotides not matched to a gene: 1. Germline V gene sequence: CDR1 LGHNA, CDR2 YNFKEQ. CDR3 length equals 15 residues. CDR3 sequence reads: CASSRDRDYNSPLHF. The CDR3 DNA follows: TGTGCCAGCAGCCGGGACAGGGACTATAATTCACCCCTCCACTTT.

The rearrangement uses TRBV7-8 and TRBJ1-1; weak D call: TRBD1 (5 bases). Trimming removed 2 bases from V and 7 bases from J, with 11 bases in between. The CDR3 loop spans 13 amino acids. CDR1 SGHVS and CDR2 FQNEAQ come from the germline V gene. This CDR3 is CASSLWGTIEAFF. CDR3 nucleotide sequence: TGTGCCAGCAGCTTATGGGGCACGATTGAAGCTTTCTTT.

The rearrangement uses TRBV29-1 and TRBJ1-2; 7 bases align to TRBD1. Unmatched junction bases numbered 14, after V lost 7 bases and J lost 6 bases. This CDR3 spans 14 amino acids. Germline assignment: CDR1 SQVTM and CDR2 ANQGSEA. As DNA, the CDR3 is TGCAGCGAGTCATCCGGGACAGCCTTGAATGGCTACACCTTC. Amino acids: CSESSGTALNGYTF.

V and J are TRBV7-2 and TRBJ2-1, with D possibly TRBD1 on 5 matching bases. The V gene lost 6 bases and the J gene lost 8 bases, with 14 bases spanning the gap. The CDR3 length is 13 residues. Per the germline V gene, CDR1 is SGHTA and CDR2 is FQGNSA. The CDR3 DNA follows: TGTGCCAGCAGTAACGTCCAGGGTTATGAGCAGTTCTTC. This translates into CASSNVQGYEQFF.

Regarding this clone: An end of the junction differs from the germline gene, which may be a read error. V is TRBV14 and J is TRBJ2-7, with 7 bases aligning to TRBD2. There are 14 residues in the CDR3. Germline-derived CDR1 and CDR2 are SGHDN and FVKESK. The DNA for the CDR3 is TGTGCCAGCAGGCAAGGAGGAGCGGGGAACGAGCAGTACTTC. Protein sequence: CASRQGGAGNEQYF.

V gene TRBV2 combines with J gene TRBJ2-2; D is unclear. The CDR3 has 12 amino acids. Trimming left V 4 bases short and J 6 bases short, with 6 bases between. Germline V gene lookup returns CDR1 SNHLY and CDR2 FYNNEI. The CDR3 nucleotides read TGTGCCAGCAGTGGGGCAGCCGGGGAGCTGTTTTTT. Translation gives CASSGAAGELFF.

V usage is TRBV7-3 and J usage is TRBJ2-3, with 7 bases that match TRBD2. After removal of 2 bases from V and 0 bases from J, the junction contained 5 bases not matched to a gene. The CDR3 covers 16 residues. The V gene's germline CDR1 is SGHTA and CDR2 FQGTGA. CDR3 region: CASSLYGGGSTDTQYF. The CDR3 DNA is TGTGCCAGCAGCTTATATGGGGGGGGTAGCACAGATACGCAGTATTTT.

The V gene is TRBV7-9, the J gene TRBJ1-5, with D unclear. V gave up 1 base and J gave up 1 base, with 8 bases separating them. CDR1 is SEHNR and CDR2 is FQNEAQ in the germline V gene (reference sequence). The CDR3 totals 15 residues. The CDR3 loop is CASSLEAGSNQPQHF. In nucleotides, the CDR3 is TGTGCCAGCAGCTTAGAGGCGGGCAGCAATCAGCCCCAGCATTTT.